This TCR beta chain was captured by sequencing in a study of blood T cell repertoires in COVID-19. This clone was seen just once. CDR1 MNHEY and CDR2 SVGAGI come from the germline V gene. The length of the CDR3 is 14 residues. V was pared by 8 bases and J by 0 bases, with 13 bases between. As handled by the study authors: From reference gene primer amplification, estimates of nucleated cell counts were derived. Measured with immunoSEQ multiplex PCR; TCRdb has only the in-frame clones, and not every one. The DNA was the basis for D and trimming; V, J and clone size are from that table. The sample includes about 320,000 clones, around 80% of them seen just once.

The TCR sequence derives from a woman aged 45-60 years with acute or convalescent COVID-19. The chain recombines TRBV6-5 with TRBJ1-1; D unclear. Sequencing was done on a sample of peripheral blood. The CDR3, as DNA: TGTGCCAGCCCGCGGGTTAACATGAACACTGAAGCTTTCTTT. Its protein product is CASPRVNMNTEAFF.